This T cell receptor beta chain derives from a study of blood T cell repertoires in COVID-19. The CDR3 sequence is 16 residues long. CDR1 is SGHDN, CDR2 FVKESK, per germline. Trimming removed 2 bases from V and 0 bases from J, with 11 bases in between. In the authors' workflow: It was from reference gene primer amplification that nucleated cell counts were estimated. Assay: immunoSEQ multiplex PCR; the TCRdb copy retains only in-frame clones and omits some. The DNA gave D and trimming, while V, J and clone size come from that table. The sample lists 210,000 or so clones, about 85% seen once, with less than 14% in the top ten.

The source material was PBMCs or T cells enriched from blood (not recorded which). The TCR sequence derives from a man in his thirties or forties who had recovered from COVID-19. The chain links TRBV14 to TRBJ1-3; tentative D call: TRBD1 (6 bases). The CDR3 region has the DNA TGTGCCAGCAGCCAAAAGACAGGTCTCTCTGGAAACACCATATATTTT. Its protein product is CASSQKTGLSGNTIYF. Looking up the rest from reference TRBV14 and TRBJ1-3 gives the full variable domain: EAGVTQFPSHSVIEKGQTVTLRCDPISGHDNLYWYRRVMGKEIKFLLHFVKESKQDESGMPNNRFLAERTGGTYSTLKVQPAELEDSGVYFCASSQKTGLSGNTIYFGEGSWLTVV.